This entry is about one T cell receptor beta chain. A single base separates this from a much larger clone, so it may be a read error. This sample is drawn from a study of identical twins' blood T cells. TCRdb re-called the 5' RACE reads with MiXCR, one entry per CDR3 protein. This sample has 350,000 to 400,000 distinct CDR3 sequences, with 25% to 35% found just once. The germline V gene encodes CDR1 MNHEY and CDR2 SVGEGT. The length of the CDR3 is 12 residues. Sequences were obtained from PBMCs. The chain recombines TRBV6-2 or TRBV6-3 with TRBJ2-3; D is unresolved. The receptor was isolated from a woman aged 18-49 years in good health. The CDR3 spells CANSGSYDTQYF. CDR3 bases: TGTGCCAACAGTGGCTCCTATGATACGCAGTATTTT.